One and the same sample provided the 3 T cell receptor beta chains below, sequenced in a study of blood T cell repertoires in COVID-19. Here immunoSEQ multiplex PCR was the method, and the copy in TCRdb shows in-frame clones only, minus some. The table lists roughly 24,000 clones, approximately 88% of them singletons. Specimen: peripheral blood. The receptors derive from a man between 65 and 85 years old with COVID-19, enrolled during active disease.

This rearrangement joins TRBV5-4 to TRBJ2-6; no clear D gene. Germline V lookup: CDR1 SGHNT, CDR2 YYREEE (reference sequence). Trimming cost V 1 base and J 0 bases, with 8 bases left between them. The CDR3 extends over 16 amino acids. CDR3 amino acids: CASSLTVHSGANVLTF. CDR3 nucleotides: TGTGCCAGCAGCTTGACAGTCCACTCTGGGGCCAACGTCCTGACTTTC.

V is TRBV7-8 and J is TRBJ2-3; no reliable D call. Per germline, CDR1 SGHVS and CDR2 FQNEAQ. V lost 4 bases and J 2 bases, leaving 10 bases between the germline ends. There are 14 residues in the CDR3. The CDR3 sequence: CASSSLAFTDTQYF. DNA for the CDR3: TGTGCCAGCAGCTCTCTCGCGTTCACAGATACGCAGTATTTT.

The chain recombines TRBV27 with TRBJ1-6; TRBD1 is a possible D gene (5 bases). This CDR3 comprises 13 residues. V gave up 8 bases and J gave up 10 bases, with 15 bases separating them. CDR1 is MNHEY, CDR2 SMNVEV, per germline (reference sequence). The DNA of the CDR3 is TGTGCCAGCGGAGGGGATTATACGTCACCCCTCCACTTT. This encodes CASGGDYTSPLHF.